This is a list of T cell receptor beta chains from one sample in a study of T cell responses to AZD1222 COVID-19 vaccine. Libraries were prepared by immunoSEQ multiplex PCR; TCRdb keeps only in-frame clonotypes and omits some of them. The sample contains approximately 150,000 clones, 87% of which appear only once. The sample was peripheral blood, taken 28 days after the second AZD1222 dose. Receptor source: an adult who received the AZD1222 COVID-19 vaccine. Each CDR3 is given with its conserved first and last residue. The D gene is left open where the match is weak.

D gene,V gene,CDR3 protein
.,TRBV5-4,CASSLTLAGHGELFF
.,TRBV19,CASSIPRANTEAFF
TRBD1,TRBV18,CASSPRTGDYEQYF
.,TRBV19,CASSGDRNRREAFF
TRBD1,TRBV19,CASKPLGQGYNEQFF
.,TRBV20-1,CSASRGAGQPQHF
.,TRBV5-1,CASSPLSAPYNEQFF
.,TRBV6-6,CASSKAGFSSYEQYF
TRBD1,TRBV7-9,CAGAGNRGRFSGNTIYF
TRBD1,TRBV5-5,CASSPGGSEQYF
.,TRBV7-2,CASSRRMVWDEAFF
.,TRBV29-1,CSVEGWPRKDTQYF
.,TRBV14,CASSQASIRGTEAFF
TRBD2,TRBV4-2,CASSQERTGGNYEQYF
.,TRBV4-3,CASSQDPTPGGGETQYF
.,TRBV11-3,CASSQKNTEAFF
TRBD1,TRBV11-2,CASSLRGQGRDDAYEQYF
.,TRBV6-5,CASSYLTANNSPLHF
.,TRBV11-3,CASSPAAGSYEQYF
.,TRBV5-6,CASSLGGYEQYF
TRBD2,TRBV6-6,CASSSGTSFQETQYF
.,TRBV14,CASSLDSWVYNEQFF
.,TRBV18,CASSPSGDYGYTF
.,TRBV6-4,CASSDSNGYGYTF
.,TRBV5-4,CASSSAPRAGELFF
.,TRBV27,CASSLPPRGLNLGQPQHF
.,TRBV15,CATSSQGTNEKLFF
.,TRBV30,CAWSVSGEKLFF
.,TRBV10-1,CASSEGQGAGYEQYF
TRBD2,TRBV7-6,CASSFKRGGADTQYF
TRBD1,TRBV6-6,CASSQTSGTGALNEQFF
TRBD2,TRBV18,CASSPASGGSAAQYF
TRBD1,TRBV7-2,CASSSTGSGNQPQHF
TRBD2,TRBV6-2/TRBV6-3,CASSSPSTSGVRRDTQYF
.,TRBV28,CASTLGQVNQPQHF
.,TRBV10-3,CAISDGEGRSQPQHF
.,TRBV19,CASSAGGDSSYEQYF
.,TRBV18,CASSPAEVVITGELFF
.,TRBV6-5,CASRQGIVYSPLHF
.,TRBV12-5,CASGRLQGSQETQYF
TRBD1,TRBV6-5,CASSHYRGEYEKLFF
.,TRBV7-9,CASSSKRDGNTIYF
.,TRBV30,CAWSPGQVTWYTF
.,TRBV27,CASSRSLPRYNEQFF
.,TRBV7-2,CASSPWDSYSNQPQHF
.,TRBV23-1,CARGGSYEQYF
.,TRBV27,CASSFRLNTEAFF
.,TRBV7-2,CASSLEVALSGNTIYF
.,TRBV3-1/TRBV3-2,CASSQVPRVSVGDYGYTF
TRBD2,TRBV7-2,CASSLVRRGGGEQFF
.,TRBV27,CASSLAASLLTDTQYF
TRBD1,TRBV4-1,CASSRDRGHQPQHF
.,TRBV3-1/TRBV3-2,CASSHGHSAFF
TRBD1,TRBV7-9,CASSLVQGTGYTF
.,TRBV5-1,CASSLGQRTDTQYF
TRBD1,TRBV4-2,CASSQDASGGVRYGYTF
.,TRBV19,CASSITRYEQYF